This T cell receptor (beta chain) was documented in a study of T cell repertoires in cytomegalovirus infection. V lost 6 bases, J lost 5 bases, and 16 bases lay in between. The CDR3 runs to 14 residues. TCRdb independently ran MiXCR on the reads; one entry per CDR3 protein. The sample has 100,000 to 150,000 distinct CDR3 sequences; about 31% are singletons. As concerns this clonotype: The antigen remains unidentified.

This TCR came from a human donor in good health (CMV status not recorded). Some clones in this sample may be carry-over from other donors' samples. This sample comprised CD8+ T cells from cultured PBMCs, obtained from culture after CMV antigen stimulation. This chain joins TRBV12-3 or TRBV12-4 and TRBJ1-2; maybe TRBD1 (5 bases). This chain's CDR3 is CASSLRGVLYGYTF. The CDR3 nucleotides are TGTGCCAGCAGCCTAAGAGGGGTTTTATATGGCTACACCTTC.